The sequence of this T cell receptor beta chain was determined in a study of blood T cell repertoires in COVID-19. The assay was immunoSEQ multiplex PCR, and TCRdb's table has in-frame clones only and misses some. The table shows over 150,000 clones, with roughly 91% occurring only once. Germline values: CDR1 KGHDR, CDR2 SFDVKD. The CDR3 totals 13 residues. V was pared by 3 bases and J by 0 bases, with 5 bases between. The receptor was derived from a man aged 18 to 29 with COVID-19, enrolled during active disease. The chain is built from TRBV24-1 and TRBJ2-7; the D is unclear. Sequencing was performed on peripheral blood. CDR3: CATSDPISYEQYF. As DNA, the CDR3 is TGTGCCACCAGTGATCCCATCTCCTACGAGCAGTACTTC.